The present T cell receptor (beta chain) was sequenced within a study of untreated major depressive disorder. Here immunoSEQ multiplex PCR was the method, and the copy in TCRdb shows in-frame clones only, minus some. The repertoire holds around 20,000 clones, with nearly 90% as singletons. This sequence originates from a woman aged 40 to 50 in good health. Input material: CD4+ T cells from PBMCs.

This CDR3 reads CSARDFPEAFF. The CDR3 nucleotides read TGCAGTGCTAGAGATTTCCCTGAAGCTTTCTTT. The rearrangement uses TRBV20-1 and TRBJ1-1; D gene uncertain. CDR1 is DFQATT, CDR2 SNEGSKA, per germline (reference sequence). V shed 0 bases and J shed 6 bases, with 5 bases lying between them. This CDR3 has 11 amino acids.